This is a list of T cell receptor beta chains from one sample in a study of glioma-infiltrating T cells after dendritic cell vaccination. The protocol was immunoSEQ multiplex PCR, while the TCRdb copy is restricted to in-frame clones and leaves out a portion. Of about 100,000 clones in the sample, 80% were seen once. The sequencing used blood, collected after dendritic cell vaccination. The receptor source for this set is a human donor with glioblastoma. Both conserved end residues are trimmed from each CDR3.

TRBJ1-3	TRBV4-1	ASSQVGGGTGNTIY
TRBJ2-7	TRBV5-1	ASSLTASYSYEQY
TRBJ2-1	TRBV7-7	ASSSEPPGLAGINEQF
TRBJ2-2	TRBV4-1	ASSHDRGRYTGELF
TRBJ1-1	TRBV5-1	ASSFTRAGLKTEAF
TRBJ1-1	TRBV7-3	ASSSGQPNTEAF
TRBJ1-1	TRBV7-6	ASSLKGLSGTEAF
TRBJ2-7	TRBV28	ASSLNSPGLAGKQY
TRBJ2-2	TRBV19	ASSQLTGELF
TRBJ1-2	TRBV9	ASSVAGDRGGYGYT
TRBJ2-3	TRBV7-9	ASSLAGGPGDTQY
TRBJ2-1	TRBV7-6	ASSLAGQGEQF
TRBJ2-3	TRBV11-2	ASSFTVDTDTQY
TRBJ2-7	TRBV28	ASTNSYSYEQY
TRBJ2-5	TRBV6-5	ASSYSWGVQETQY
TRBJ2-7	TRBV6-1	ASSEAPGQSYEQY
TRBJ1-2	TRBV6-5	ASSDRDRGGYT
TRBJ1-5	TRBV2	ASSGEFNQPQH
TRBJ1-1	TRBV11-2	ASSTGYGTGSPVVTEAF
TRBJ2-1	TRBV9	ASSPVWTSGGYNEQF
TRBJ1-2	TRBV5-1	ASSPGTGGLGYT
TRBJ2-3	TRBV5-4	ASSLSGDNTDTQY
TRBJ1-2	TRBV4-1	ASSSPGGRVEGYT
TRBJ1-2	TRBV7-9	ASNHRGTGYT
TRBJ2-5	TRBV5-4	ASSSGGQGNRETQY
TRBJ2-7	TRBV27	ASSYLTAGDPGEQY
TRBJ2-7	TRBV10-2	ASSEDRTIEQY
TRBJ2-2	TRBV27	ASTPAGGPAGELF
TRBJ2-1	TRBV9	ASSVGLAHINEQF
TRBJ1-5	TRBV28	ASSPDSFSNQPQH
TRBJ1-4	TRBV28	ASRLNGQGREKLF
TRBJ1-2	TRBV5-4	ASSPGGIGAAGYT
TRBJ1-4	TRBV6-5	ASRRTVATNEKLF
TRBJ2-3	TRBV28	ASCRAWVNTDTQY
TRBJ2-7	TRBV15	ATKGTGRDEQY
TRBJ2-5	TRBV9	ASSVGTLGGETQY
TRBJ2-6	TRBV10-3	AISQGAPGANVLT
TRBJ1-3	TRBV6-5	ASSYSQGNTIY
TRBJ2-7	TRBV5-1	ASSRDTSYEQY
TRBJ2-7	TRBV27	ASSFYRDAYEQY
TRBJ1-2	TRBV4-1	ASSQGGRTYGYT
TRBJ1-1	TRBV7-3	ASSLDRGSTEAF
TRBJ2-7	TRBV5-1	ASRPRGSYEQY
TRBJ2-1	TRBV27	ASRRTGGDSYNEQF
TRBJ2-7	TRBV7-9	ASSLLSGQGEDEQY
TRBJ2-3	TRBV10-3	AIMQKTGDTQY
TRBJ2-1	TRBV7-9	ASSEGLAGVNEQF
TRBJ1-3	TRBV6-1	ASSAGQGNSGNTIY
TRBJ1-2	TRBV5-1	ASSTVGTGVAYGYT
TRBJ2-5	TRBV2	ASSLLAGKQETQY
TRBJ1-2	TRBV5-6	ASSWGFIQGWHGYT
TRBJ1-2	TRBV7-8	ASSLWTGTGYT
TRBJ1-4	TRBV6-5	ASSAGQKLF
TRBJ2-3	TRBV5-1	ASSLDNRQSTDTQY
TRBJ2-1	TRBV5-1	ASSLALAGGSNEQF